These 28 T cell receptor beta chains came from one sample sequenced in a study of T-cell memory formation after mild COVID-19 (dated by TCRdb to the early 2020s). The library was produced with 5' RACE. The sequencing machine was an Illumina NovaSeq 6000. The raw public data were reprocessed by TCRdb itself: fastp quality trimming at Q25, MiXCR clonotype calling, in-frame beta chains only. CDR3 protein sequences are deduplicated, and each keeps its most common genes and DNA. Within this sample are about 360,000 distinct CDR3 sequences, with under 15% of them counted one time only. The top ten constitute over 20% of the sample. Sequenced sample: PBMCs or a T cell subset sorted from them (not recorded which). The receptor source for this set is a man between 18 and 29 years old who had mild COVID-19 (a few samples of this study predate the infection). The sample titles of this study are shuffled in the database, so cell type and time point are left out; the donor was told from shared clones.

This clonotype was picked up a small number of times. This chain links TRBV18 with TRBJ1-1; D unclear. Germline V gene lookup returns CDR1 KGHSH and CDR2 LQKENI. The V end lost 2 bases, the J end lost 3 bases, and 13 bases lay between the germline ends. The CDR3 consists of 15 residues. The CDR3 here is CASSPEGRLDTEAFF. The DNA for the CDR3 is TGTGCCAGCTCACCAGAAGGACGATTGGACACTGAAGCTTTCTTT.

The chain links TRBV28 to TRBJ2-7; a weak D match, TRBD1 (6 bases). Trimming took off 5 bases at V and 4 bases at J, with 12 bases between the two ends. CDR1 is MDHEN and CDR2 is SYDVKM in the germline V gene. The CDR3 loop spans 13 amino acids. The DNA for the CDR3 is TGTGCCAGCAGTCCCATCGACAGGTACGAGCAGTACGTC. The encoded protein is CASSPIDRYEQYV.

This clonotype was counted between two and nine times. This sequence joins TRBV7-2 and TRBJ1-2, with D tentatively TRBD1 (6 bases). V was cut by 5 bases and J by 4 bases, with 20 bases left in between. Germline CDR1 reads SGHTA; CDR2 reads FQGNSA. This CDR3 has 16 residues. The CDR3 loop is CASSPQPGGQLYGYTF. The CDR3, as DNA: TGTGCCAGCAGCCCTCAGCCGGGAGGACAGCTCTATGGCTACACCTTC.

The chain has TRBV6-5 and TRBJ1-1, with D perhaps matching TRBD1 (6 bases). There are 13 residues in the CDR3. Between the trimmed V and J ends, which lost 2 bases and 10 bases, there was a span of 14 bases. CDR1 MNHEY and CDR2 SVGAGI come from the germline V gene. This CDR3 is CASSYLQGSGAFF. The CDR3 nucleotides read TGTGCCAGCAGTTACCTGCAGGGGTCCGGAGCTTTCTTT.

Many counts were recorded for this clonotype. CDR3 residues: CASSRSYLSTDTQYF. The CDR3, as DNA: TGTGCCAGCAGCCGAAGTTACTTAAGCACAGATACGCAGTATTTT. The genes are TRBV7-2 and TRBJ2-3; no reliable D call. V dropped 5 bases and J dropped 0 bases, with 12 bases sitting between them. Germline V CDR1 and CDR2: SGHTA, FQGNSA. The CDR3 is 15 amino acids.

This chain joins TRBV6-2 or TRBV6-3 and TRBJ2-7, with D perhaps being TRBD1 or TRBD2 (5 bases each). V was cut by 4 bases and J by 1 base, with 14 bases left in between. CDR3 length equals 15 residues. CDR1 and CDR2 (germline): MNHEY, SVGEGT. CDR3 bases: TGTGCCAGCAGTTCCTCCGGGACCCCGTCCTACGAGCAGTACGTC. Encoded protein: CASSSSGTPSYEQYV.

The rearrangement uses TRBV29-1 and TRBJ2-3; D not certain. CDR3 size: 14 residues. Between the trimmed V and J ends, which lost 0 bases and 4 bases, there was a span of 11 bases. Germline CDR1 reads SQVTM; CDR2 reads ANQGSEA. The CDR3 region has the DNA TGCAGCGTTGAAGATCCCCGCGCGTCAGATACGCAGTATTTT. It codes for CSVEDPRASDTQYF.

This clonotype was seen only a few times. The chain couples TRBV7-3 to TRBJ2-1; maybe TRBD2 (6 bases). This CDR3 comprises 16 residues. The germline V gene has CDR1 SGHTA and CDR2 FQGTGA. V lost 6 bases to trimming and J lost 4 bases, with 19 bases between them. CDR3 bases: TGTGCCAGCAGTCCCACACCGGGACTGACGTACAATGAGCAGTTCTTC. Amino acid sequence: CASSPTPGLTYNEQFF.

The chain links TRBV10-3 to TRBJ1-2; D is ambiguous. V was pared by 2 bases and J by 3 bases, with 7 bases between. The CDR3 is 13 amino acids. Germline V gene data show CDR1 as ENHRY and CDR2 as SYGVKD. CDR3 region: CAISEKSHYGYTF. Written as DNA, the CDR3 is TGTGCCATCAGTGAGAAGTCTCACTATGGCTACACCTTC.

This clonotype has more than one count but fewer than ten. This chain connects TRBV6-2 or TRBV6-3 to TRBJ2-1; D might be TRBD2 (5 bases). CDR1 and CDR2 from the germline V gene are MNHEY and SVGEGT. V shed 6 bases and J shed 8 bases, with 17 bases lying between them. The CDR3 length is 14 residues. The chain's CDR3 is CASRDWVEAHEQFF. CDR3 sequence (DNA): TGTGCCAGCAGGGACTGGGTAGAGGCCCATGAGCAGTTCTTC.

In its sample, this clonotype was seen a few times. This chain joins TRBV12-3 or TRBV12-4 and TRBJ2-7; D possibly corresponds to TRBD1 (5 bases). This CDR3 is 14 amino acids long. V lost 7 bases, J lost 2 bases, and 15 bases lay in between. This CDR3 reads CASKVRDRTYEQYF. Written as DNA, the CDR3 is TGTGCCAGCAAAGTCAGGGATCGTACCTACGAGCAGTACTTC.

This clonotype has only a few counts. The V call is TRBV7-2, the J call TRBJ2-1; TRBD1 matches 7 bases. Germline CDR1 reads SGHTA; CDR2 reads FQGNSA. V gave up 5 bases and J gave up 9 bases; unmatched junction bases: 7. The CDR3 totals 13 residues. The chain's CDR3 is CASSRGQVGEQFF. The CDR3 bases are TGTGCCAGCAGCCGAGGACAGGTTGGTGAGCAGTTCTTC.

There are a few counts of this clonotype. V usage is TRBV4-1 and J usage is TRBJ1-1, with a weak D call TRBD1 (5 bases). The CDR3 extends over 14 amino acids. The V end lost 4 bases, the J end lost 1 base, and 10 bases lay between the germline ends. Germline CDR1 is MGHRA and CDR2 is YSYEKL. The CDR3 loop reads CASSLGPWNTEAFF. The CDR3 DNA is TGCGCCAGCAGCCTGGGACCGTGGAACACTGAAGCTTTCTTT.

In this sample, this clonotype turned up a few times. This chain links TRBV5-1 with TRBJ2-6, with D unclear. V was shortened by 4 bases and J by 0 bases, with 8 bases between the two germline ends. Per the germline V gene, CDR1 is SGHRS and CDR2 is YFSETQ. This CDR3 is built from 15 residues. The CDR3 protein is CASSAARSGANVLTF. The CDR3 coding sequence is TGCGCCAGCAGCGCCGCTCGCTCTGGGGCCAACGTCCTGACTTTC.

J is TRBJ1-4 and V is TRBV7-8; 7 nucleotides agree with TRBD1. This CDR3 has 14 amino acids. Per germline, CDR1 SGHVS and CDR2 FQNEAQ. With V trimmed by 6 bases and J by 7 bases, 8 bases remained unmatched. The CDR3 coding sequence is TGTGCCAGCAGTTTACAGGGGAGTGGTGAAAAACTGTTTTTT. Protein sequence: CASSLQGSGEKLFF.

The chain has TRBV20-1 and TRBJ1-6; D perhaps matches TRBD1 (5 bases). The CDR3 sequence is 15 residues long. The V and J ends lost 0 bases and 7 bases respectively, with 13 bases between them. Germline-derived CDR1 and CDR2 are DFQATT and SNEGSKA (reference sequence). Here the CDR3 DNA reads TGCAGTGCTAGAGATATAATCCGGGACAATTCACCCCTCCACTTT. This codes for CSARDIIRDNSPLHF.

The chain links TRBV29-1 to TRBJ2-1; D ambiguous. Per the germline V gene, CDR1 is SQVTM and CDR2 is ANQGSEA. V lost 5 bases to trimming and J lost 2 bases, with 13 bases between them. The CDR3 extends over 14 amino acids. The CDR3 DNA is TGCAGCGTTCCCACGGTCCAAACCTACAATGAGCAGTTCTTC. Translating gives CSVPTVQTYNEQFF.

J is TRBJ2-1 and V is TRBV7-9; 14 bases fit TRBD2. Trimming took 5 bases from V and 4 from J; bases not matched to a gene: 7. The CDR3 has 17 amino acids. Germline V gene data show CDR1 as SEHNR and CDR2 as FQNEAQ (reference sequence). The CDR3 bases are TGTGCCAGCAGCGCCGGGACTAGCGGGGGTCCGTACAATGAGCAGTTCTTC. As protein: CASSAGTSGGPYNEQFF.

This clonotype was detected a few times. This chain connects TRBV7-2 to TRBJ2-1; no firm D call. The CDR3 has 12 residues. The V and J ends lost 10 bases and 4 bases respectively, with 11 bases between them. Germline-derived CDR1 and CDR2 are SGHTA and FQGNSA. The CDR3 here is CATSHPYNEQFF. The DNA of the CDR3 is TGTGCCACCTCACATCCGTACAATGAGCAGTTCTTC.

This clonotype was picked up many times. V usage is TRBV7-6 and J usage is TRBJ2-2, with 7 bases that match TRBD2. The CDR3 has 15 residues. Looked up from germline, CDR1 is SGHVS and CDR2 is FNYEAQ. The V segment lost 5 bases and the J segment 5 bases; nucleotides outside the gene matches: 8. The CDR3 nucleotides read TGTGCCAGCAGCCCGGGGACTACCAAAACCGGGGAGCTGTTTTTT. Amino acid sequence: CASSPGTTKTGELFF.

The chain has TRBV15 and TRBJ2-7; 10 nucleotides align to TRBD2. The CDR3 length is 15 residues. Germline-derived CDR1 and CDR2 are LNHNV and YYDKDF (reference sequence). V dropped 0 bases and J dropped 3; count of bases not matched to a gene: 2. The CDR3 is CATSREASGGYEQYF. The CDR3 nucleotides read TGTGCCACCAGCAGAGAGGCTAGCGGGGGCTACGAGCAGTACTTC.

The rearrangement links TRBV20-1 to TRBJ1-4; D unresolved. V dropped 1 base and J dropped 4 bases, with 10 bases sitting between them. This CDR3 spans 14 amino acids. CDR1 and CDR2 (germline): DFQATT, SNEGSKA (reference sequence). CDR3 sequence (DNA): TGCAGTGCTAGAGTGGACGGATATAATGAAAAACTGTTTTTT. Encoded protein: CSARVDGYNEKLFF.

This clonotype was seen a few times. The CDR3 coding sequence is TGTGCCAGCTCACCCCGGGACAGGGCGACTAGCACAGATACGCAGTATTTT. This sequence encodes CASSPRDRATSTDTQYF. V gene TRBV18 combines with J gene TRBJ2-3; 9 bases match TRBD1. The CDR3 consists of 17 residues. After removal of 3 bases from V and 0 bases from J, the junction contained 7 bases not matched to a gene. Germline lookup yields CDR1 KGHSH and CDR2 LQKENI.

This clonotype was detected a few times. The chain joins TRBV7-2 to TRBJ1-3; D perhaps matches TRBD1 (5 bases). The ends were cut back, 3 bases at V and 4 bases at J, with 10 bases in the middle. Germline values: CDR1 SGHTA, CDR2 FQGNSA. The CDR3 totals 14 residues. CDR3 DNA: TGTGCCAGCAGCTTTACAGGAGACGGAAACACCATATATTTT. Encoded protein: CASSFTGDGNTIYF.

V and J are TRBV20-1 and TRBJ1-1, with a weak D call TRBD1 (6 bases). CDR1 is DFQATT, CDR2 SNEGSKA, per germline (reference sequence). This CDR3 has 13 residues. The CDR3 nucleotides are TGCATCCGACGCAGGGGAGTGAACACTGAAGCTTTCTTT. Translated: CIRRRGVNTEAFF.

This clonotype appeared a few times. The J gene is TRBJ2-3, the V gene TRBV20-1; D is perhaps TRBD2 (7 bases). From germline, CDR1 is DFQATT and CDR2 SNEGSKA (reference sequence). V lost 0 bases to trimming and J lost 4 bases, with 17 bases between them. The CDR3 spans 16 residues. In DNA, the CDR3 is TGCAGTGCTAGAGATACCCGGGGGGCCAAGGCAGATACGCAGTATTTT. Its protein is CSARDTRGAKADTQYF.

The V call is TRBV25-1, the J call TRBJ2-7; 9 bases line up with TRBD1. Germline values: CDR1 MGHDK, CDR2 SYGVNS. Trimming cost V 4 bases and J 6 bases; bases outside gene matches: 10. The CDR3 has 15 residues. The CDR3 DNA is TGTGCCAGCAGTGTCTGGTCGGGACAGGGATCCGAGCAGTACGTC. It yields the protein CASSVWSGQGSEQYV.

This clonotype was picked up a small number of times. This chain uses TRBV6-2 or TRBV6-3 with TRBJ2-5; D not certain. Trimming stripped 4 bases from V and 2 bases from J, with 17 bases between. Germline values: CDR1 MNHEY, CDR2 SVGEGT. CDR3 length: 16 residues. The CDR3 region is CASSFLQGPVQETQYF. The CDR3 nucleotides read TGTGCCAGCAGTTTCTTACAAGGACCAGTGCAAGAGACCCAGTACTTC.